This TCR beta chain was sequenced in a study of blood T cell repertoires in COVID-19. Study-level background: Samples representing acute and convalescent COVID-19 were sourced from the United States, Italy and Spain.

Method: immunoSEQ multiplex PCR; TCRdb's copy keeps in-frame clones and lacks some. The repertoire holds 130,000 or so clones, with approximately 86% as singletons. Germline assignment: CDR1 MNHEY and CDR2 SVGAGI. The CDR3 extends over 15 amino acids. V was cut by 2 bases and J by 2 bases, with 7 bases left in between. Source material: peripheral blood. The sequence was collected from a woman in her forties or fifties who had recovered from COVID-19. This chain links TRBV6-5 with TRBJ2-6; D is perhaps TRBD2 (5 bases). The CDR3 protein is CASSYKGAGANVLTF. The CDR3 bases are TGTGCCAGCAGTTACAAGGGAGCTGGGGCCAACGTCCTGACTTTC.